The 2 T cell receptor beta chains below were found in one sample sequenced in a study of blood T cell repertoires in COVID-19. Repertoires were generated with immunoSEQ multiplex PCR, while TCRdb's copy carries only in-frame clones and drops some. The table lists more than 15,000 clones, about nine tenths of them singletons. Sequencing input: peripheral blood. These receptors were taken from a man over 45 with active COVID-19.

CDR3 in amino acids: CATRTSGTYEQYF. CDR3 DNA: TGTGCCACGCGGACTAGCGGGACCTACGAGCAGTACTTC. The chain combines TRBV10-3 with TRBJ2-7; TRBD2 agrees at 12 bases. Germline CDR1 is ENHRY and CDR2 is SYGVKD. This CDR3 contains 13 residues. After removal of 10 bases from V and 2 bases from J, the junction contained 3 bases not matched to a gene.

The chain couples TRBV24-1 to TRBJ2-1, with D perhaps matching TRBD2 (6 bases). The V and J ends lost 3 bases and 4 bases respectively, with 12 bases between them. This CDR3 is 15 amino acids long. Germline CDR1 KGHDR, CDR2 SFDVKD. Here the CDR3 reads CATSDVGTGYNEQFF. DNA of the CDR3: TGTGCCACCAGTGATGTGGGGACTGGATACAATGAGCAGTTCTTC.